This TCR beta chain is from a study of CD8 T cells in Susac syndrome. Roughly 0.5 to 1 ug RNA was reverse transcribed with random hexamers. The method of amplification for TCR beta CDR3 was immunoSEQ multiplex PCR, covering 54 Vbeta and 13 Jbeta. MiXCR was run by TCRdb on the immunoSEQ multiplex PCR reads, yielding one entry per CDR3 protein. The table has about 280,000 distinct CDR3 sequences, about 85% seen once. From germline, CDR1 is MNHEY and CDR2 SMNVEV (reference sequence). V was clipped by 3 bases and J by 4 bases, with 19 bases between them. This CDR3 is 16 amino acids long. TCR beta was sequenced from blood CD8+ and CD4+ T cells. Treatment-naive patients with stable or active relapsing-remitting disease were the multiple sclerosis controls.

This TCR was sampled from a human donor with multiple sclerosis. The chain is built from TRBV27 and TRBJ2-7, with D perhaps TRBD1 (6 bases). Source material: CD8+ T cells from PBMCs. CDR3 protein: CASSLLGQRVGYEQYF. The CDR3 bases are TGTGCCAGCAGTTTGCTCGGACAGCGAGTCGGTTACGAGCAGTACTTC.